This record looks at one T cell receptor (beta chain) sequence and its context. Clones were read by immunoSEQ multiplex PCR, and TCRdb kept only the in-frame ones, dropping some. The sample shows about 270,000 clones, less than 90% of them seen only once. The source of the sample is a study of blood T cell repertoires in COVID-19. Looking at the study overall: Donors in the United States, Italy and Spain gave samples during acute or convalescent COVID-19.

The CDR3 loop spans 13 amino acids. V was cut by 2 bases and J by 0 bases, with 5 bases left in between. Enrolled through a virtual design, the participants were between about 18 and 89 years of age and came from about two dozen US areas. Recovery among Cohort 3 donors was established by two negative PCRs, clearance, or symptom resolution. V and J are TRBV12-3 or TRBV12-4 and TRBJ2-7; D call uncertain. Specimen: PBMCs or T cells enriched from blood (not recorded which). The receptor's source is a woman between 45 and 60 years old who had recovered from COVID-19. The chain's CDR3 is CASSLTHSYEQYF. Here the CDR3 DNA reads TGTGCCAGCAGTTTAACTCACTCCTACGAGCAGTACTTC.